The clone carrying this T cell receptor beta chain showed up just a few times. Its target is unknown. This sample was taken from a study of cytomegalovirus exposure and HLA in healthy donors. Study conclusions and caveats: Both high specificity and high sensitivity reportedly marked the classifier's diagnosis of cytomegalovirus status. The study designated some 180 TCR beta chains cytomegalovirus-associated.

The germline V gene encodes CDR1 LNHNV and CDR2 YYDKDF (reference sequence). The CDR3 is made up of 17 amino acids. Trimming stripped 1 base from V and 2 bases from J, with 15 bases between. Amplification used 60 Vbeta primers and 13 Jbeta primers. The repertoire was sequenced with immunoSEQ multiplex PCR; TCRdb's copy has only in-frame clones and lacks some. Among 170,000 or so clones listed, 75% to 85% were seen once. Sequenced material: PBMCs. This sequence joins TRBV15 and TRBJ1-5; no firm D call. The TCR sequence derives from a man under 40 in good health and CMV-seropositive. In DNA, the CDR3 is TGTGCCACCAGCAGAGTAGGAGGGCGCAGAGGCAATCAGCCCCAGCATTTT. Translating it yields CATSRVGGRRGNQPQHF.